This T cell receptor beta chain was retrieved from a study of blood T cell repertoires in COVID-19. There are 16 residues in the CDR3. From germline, CDR1 is SNHLY and CDR2 FYNNEI. V shed 6 bases and J 1 base; nucleotides not matched to a gene: 7. Libraries were prepared by immunoSEQ multiplex PCR; TCRdb keeps only in-frame clonotypes and omits some of them. The data hold hundreds of thousands of clones, with 85% to 90% observed a single time. This clone was found once. This clonotype was obtained from a woman aged 45-60 years with acute COVID-19. The sequenced sample was PBMCs or T cells enriched from blood (not recorded which). The chain uses TRBV2 and TRBJ1-1; 11 positions match TRBD1. The CDR3 is CASRRDRGIRNTEAFF. The CDR3, as DNA: TGTGCCAGCAGGAGGGACAGGGGGATTCGGAACACTGAAGCTTTCTTT.